This paragraph reports one TCR beta chain. This clone's antigen is unknown. No clone much larger than this one lies a single base away; base qualities are absent. These data are taken from a study of shared clonotypes between healthy human individuals (dated by TCRdb to about 2020). Regarding the research as a whole: Three men and two women, aged 18 to 49 years, made up the cohort. For each donor, CD4 naive and CD4 memory were each given three plates, CD8 naive was given two plates, and CD8 memory was given one plate. To estimate repertoire size and how much clonotype sharing occurs between individuals, the study deeply sequenced the blood TCR repertoires of 5 or 6 healthy adults. Leukapheresis yielded between about 0.9 and 9 billion PBMCs per donor. Libraries were prepared and TCR repertoires were sequenced by different laboratories using diverse techniques, in order to increase sequencing depth and limit assay-specific biases. Study-level results and caveats: Naive subsets generally had larger estimated clonotype richness than memory subsets. Across a handful of donors, approximately 4.9% of naive CD4, 3% to 3.5% of naive CD8, about 2.3% of memory CD4, and 0.4% to 0.45% of memory CD8 clonotypes were shared. Compared with non-shared clonotypes, the clonotypes found in all four sorted-subset donors had higher generation probabilities. Even with the large sequencing depth, rarefaction of the sorted-subset datasets indicated that sequencing was incomplete. Because the study included a small number of donors, the genetic and exposure-history diversity represented was limited. Sampling was restricted to blood, and TCR repertoires in tissue are likely to differ from TCR repertoires in blood. Based on pairwise subsampling, the degree of clonotype sharing among donors was expected to be affected by sequencing depth.

TCR CDR3 regions were amplified from genomic DNA by multiplex PCR using the deep immunoSEQ assay. Extracted genomic DNA from each cell subset was distributed evenly across all wells of several immunoSEQ 96-well plates, and each plate was treated as a replicate. For sorted subsets, each replicate PCR was loaded with approximately 190 ng genomic DNA, equivalent to some 27,000 T cell genomes. Purified libraries were measured with a Qubit 3.0 fluorometer, size-checked on a Bioanalyzer 2100, and measured again with the KAPA Library Quantification kit. Each immunoSEQ 96-well plate was sequenced on its own single-read 150-cycle Illumina NextSeq 550 flow cell. The original methods were these. Because the immunoSEQ output held only junctional sequences and lacked quality scores, the filtering could not match the filtering applied to full-length reads. Sequences were annotated with PyIR, a Python wrapper for IgBLAST v1.9, using IMGT germline references to assign V/J genes and CDR3. Any read was removed if the V/J assignment was weak (E-value above 1e-6), the CDR3 was missing, or the read contained stop codons, out-of-frame junctions, or ambiguous translated residues. V3J clonotypes were defined as sequences sharing an identical inferred V gene, J gene, and CDR3 amino acid sequence. To compute the percentage overlap between repertoires, the number of shared unique clonotypes was divided by the size of the smaller repertoire. Richness of each repertoire was evaluated using RTK rarefaction, the Chao1 estimator, and Recon v2.1 estimates of unobserved clonotypes. For all TCRbeta clonotypes obtained by the gDNA method from a few donors, generation probabilities were computed with OLGA. This is the immuneACCESS table as TCRdb keeps it, with only in-frame sequences that have V and J called. A part of the clones is gone; compared with another copy, unresolved V genes explain less than half, and the rest is unexplained. For V, J and clone size, that table is used; D and trimming come from the DNA. This sample lists 2 million to 2.5 million clones; 80% to 95% were detected once. The top ten hold about 0.39% of the sample.

Healthy HIV-negative adults with no recently reported acute infections or vaccinations were included as donors. All donors were Caucasian adults living in Nashville, Tennessee, USA. CD4+ T cells were enriched through magnetic negative selection, after which naive cells were positively selected on CD45RA and the remaining negative fraction served as the memory subset. Blood was obtained by leukapheresis, after which PBMCs were separated by Ficoll-Histopaque density gradient centrifugation and cryopreserved in liquid nitrogen vapor phase. Analytical flow cytometry was used to check the purity and quantity of every magnetically sorted T cell population. Each sorted fraction had its genomic DNA isolated and then quantified by UV absorbance on a Nanodrop 2000c. The germline V gene (reference sequence) gives CDR1 as MNHEY and CDR2 as SMNVEV. The CDR3, cysteine through phenylalanine, is 17 amino acids long. Just CDR3 DNA is preserved here, 51 bases in frame from base 1. V was cut back by 1 base and J by 2 bases, leaving a gap of 17 bases between them.

The sequence joins TRBV27 to TRBJ2-5; a tentative D call is TRBD2 (6 bases match). This clonotype was sampled from a man aged 18 to 30 in good health. Some clones in this sample may be carry-over from other donors' samples. The sequenced sample was naive CD4+ T cells from PBMCs. Taken with the paper, the label for cell subset or site translates to: CD45RA+ positively selected. The nucleotides are TGTGCCAGCAGTTTATTTGGTCCCGGAGGGCGACAAGAGACCCAGTACTTC. Its translation is CASSLFGPGGRQETQYF.